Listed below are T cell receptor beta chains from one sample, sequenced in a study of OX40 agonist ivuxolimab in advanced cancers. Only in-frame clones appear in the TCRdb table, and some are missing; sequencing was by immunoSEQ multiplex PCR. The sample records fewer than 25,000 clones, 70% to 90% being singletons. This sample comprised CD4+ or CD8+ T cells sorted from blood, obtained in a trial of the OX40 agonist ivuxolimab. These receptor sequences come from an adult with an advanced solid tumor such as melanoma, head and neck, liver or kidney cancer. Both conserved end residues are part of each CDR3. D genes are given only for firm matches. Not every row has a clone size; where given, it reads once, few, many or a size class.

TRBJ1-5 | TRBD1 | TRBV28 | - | CASRDRGGNQPQHF | TGTGCCAGCAGGGACAGGGGAGGAAATCAGCCCCAGCATTTT
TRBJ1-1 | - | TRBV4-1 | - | CASSQDRGRGTEAFF | TGCGCCAGCAGCCAAGATCGGGGGCGAGGTACTGAAGCTTTCTTT
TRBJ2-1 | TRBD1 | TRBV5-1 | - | CASTRAGQGNEQFF | TGCGCCAGCACCCGAGCGGGACAGGGCAATGAGCAGTTCTTC
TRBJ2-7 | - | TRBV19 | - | CASSNGRTHHEQYF | TGTGCCAGTAGTAATGGCCGGACACACCACGAGCAGTACTTC
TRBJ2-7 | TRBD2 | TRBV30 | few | CAWSPTSGPYEQYF | TGTGCCTGGAGTCCAACTAGCGGTCCCTACGAGCAGTACTTC
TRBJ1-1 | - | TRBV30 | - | CAWSPPGPEAFF | TGTGCCTGGAGCCCCCCGGGCCCTGAAGCTTTCTTT
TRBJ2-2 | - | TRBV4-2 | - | CASSGRGAAANTGELFF | TGTGCCAGCAGTGGAAGGGGGGCTGCTGCGAACACCGGGGAGCTGTTTTTT
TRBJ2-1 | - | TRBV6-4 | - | CASSDRQGSYNEQFF | TGTGCCAGCAGTGACAGGCAGGGGAGCTACAATGAGCAGTTCTTC
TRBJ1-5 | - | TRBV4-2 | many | CASSQDDLDRSYSNQPQHF | TGTGCCAGCAGCCAAGATGACTTGGACCGTAGCTATAGCAATCAGCCCCAGCATTTT
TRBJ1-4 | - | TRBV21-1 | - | CASSKARWGVCTTNEKLFF | TGTGCCAGCAGCAAAGCCCGCTGGGGTGTGTGCACAACTAATGAAAAACTGTTTTTT
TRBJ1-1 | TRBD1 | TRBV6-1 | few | CASSELRRSGRGDTEAFF | TGTGCCAGCAGTGAATTGCGTCGTTCGGGCAGGGGGGACACTGAAGCTTTCTTT
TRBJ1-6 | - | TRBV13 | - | CASSLAGVTNSPLHF | TGTGCCAGCAGCTTAGCAGGGGTTACGAATTCACCCCTCCACTTT
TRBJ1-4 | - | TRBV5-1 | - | CASSGQNELFF | TGCGCCAGCAGCGGACAGAACGAACTGTTTTTT
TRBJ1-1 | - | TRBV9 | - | CASSSVTGMNTEAFF | TGTGCCAGCAGCTCAGTGACAGGCATGAACACTGAAGCTTTCTTT
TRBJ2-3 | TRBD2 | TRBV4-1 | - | CASSQVALAGLSSTDTQYF | TGCGCCAGCAGCCAAGTTGCTCTAGCGGGGCTGTCTAGCACAGATACGCAGTATTTT
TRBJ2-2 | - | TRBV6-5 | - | CASSYSKNTGELFF | TGTGCCAGCAGTTACTCAAAAAACACCGGGGAGCTGTTTTTT
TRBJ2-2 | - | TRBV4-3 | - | CASQDGNTGELFF | TGCGCCAGCCAAGACGGGAACACCGGGGAGCTGTTTTTT
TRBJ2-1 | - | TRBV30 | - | CAWGLWGGLSYNEQFF | TGTGCCTGGGGGCTTTGGGGGGGGCTCTCCTACAATGAGCAGTTCTTC
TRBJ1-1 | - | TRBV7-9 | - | CASSLWGTEAFF | TGTGCCAGCAGCTTATGGGGCACTGAAGCTTTCTTT
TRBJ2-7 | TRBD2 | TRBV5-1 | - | CASSPGLAGGFNEQYF | TGCGCCAGCAGCCCTGGACTAGCGGGGGGGTTCAACGAGCAGTACTTC
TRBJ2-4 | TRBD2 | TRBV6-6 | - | CASRRGVPGDIQYF | TGTGCCAGCAGGCGGGGGGTCCCGGGAGACATTCAGTACTTC
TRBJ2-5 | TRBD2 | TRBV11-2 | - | CASSPMGLAGKETQYF | TGTGCCAGCAGCCCAATGGGACTAGCGGGGAAAGAGACCCAGTACTTC
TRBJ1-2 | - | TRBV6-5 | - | CASSYSVGRDYGYTF | TGTGCCAGCAGTTACAGTGTGGGCAGGGACTATGGCTACACCTTC
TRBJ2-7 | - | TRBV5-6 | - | CASSLDGVYYEQYF | TGTGCCAGCAGCTTGGACGGGGTTTACTACGAGCAGTACTTC
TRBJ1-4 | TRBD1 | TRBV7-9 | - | CASSDPGTGHEKLFF | TGTGCCAGCAGCGACCCCGGGACAGGTCATGAAAAACTGTTTTTT
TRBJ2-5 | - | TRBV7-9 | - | CASSGNVGIQETQYF | TGTGCCAGCAGCGGTAACGTTGGCATCCAAGAGACCCAGTACTTC
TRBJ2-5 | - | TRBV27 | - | CASSLGPDETQYF | TGTGCCAGCAGTTTAGGACCAGATGAGACCCAGTACTTC
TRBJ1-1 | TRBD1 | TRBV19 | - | CASFTGAEAFF | TGTGCCAGTTTTACAGGGGCTGAAGCTTTCTTT
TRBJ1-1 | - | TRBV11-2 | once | CASSTGTGSTEAFF | TGTGCCAGCAGCACCGGGACGGGGAGCACTGAAGCTTTCTTT
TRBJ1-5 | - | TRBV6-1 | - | CASSHVQPQHF | TGTGCCAGCAGCCACGTTCAGCCCCAGCATTTT
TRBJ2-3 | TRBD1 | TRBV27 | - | CASTGTGEQDTQYF | TGTGCCAGCACCGGGACAGGGGAGCAAGATACGCAGTATTTT
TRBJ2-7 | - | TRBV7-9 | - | CASSRGPSYEQYF | TGTGCCAGCAGCCGCGGGCCCTCCTACGAGCAGTACTTC
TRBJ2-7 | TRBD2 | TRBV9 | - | CASSVEASGGGIMYF | TGTGCCAGCAGCGTAGAAGCTAGCGGGGGCGGAATTATGTACTTC
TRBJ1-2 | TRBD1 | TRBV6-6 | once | CASGQAPYYGYTF | TGTGCCAGCGGACAGGCGCCTTACTATGGCTACACCTTC
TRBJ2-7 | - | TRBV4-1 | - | CASSQGENFPYEQYF | TGCGCCAGCAGCCAAGGGGAGAACTTTCCCTACGAGCAGTACTTC
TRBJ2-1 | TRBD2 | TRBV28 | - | CASSLIAGGNNEQFF | TGTGCCAGCAGTCTTATAGCGGGGGGGAACAATGAGCAGTTCTTC
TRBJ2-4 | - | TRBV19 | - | CASSPGSGNIQYF | TGTGCCAGTAGTCCGGGTAGCGGTAACATTCAGTACTTC
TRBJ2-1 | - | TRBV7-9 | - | CASSPQESWALNEQFF | TGTGCCAGCAGCCCCCAAGAATCTTGGGCATTAAATGAGCAGTTCTTC
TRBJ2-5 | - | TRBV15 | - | CATRGDGGKETQYF | TGTGCCACCAGAGGGGACGGTGGCAAGGAGACCCAGTACTTC
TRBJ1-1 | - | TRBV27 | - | CASRTSGALFMNTEAFF | TGTGCCAGCAGGACTTCCGGTGCCCTATTCATGAACACTGAAGCTTTCTTT
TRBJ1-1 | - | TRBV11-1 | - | CASNSDPSGTEAFF | TGTGCCAGCAACTCAGACCCCAGTGGTACTGAAGCTTTCTTT
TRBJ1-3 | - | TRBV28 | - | CASSPGRSGNTIYF | TGTGCCAGCAGTCCAGGGCGCTCTGGAAACACCATATATTTT